The 4 T cell receptor beta chains below come from one sample, sequenced in a study of siplizumab effects on memory and regulatory T cells. Their antigens remain unidentified. The authors kept the mixed lymphocyte reaction cells in coculture at 37°C for about 6 days. TCRdb keeps only in-frame clones here, not all; method: immunoSEQ multiplex PCR. There are about 3,400 clones in the sample; about half occur only once, and approximately 4.8% lies in the top ten. The specimen was CFSE-low (dividing) CD4+ T cells sorted from an allogeneic mixed lymphocyte reaction. These receptors were taken from a human donor in good health; the cells came from an allogeneic mixed lymphocyte reaction.

This chain links TRBV18 with TRBJ2-5; D unclear. There are 13 residues in the CDR3. Trimming cost V 5 bases and J 5 bases, with 12 bases left between them. The germline V gene encodes CDR1 KGHSH and CDR2 LQKENI. The CDR3 reads CASSERIEETQYF. CDR3 sequence (DNA): TGTGCCAGCTCAGAGCGAATTGAGGAGACCCAGTACTTC.

This clone has only a few counts. This chain uses TRBV19 with TRBJ2-3; weak D call: TRBD2 (5 bases). V was shortened by 11 bases and J by 0 bases, with 12 bases between the two germline ends. This CDR3 spans 13 amino acids. Germline V gives CDR1 LNHDA, CDR2 SQIVND (reference sequence). CDR3 bases: TGTGCCGGAGGAGGACCTAGCACAGATACGCAGTATTTT. Protein sequence: CAGGGPSTDTQYF. Variable domain in full (rest from reference TRBV19 and TRBJ2-3): DGGITQSPKYLFRKEGQNVTLSCEQNLNHDAMYWYRQDPGQGLRLIYYSQIVNDFQKGDIAEGYSVSREKKESFPLTVTSAQKNPTAFYLCAGGGPSTDTQYFGPGTRLTVL.

The V call is TRBV5-4, the J call TRBJ1-2; TRBD1 is a possible D gene (5 bases). Trimming removed 0 bases at V and 4 bases at J, with 13 bases between. Germline CDR1 reads SGHNT; CDR2 reads YYREEE (reference sequence). The CDR3 totals 15 residues. CDR3 residues: CASSLAGGGGYGYTF. The CDR3 nucleotides read TGTGCCAGCAGCTTGGCCGGGGGAGGAGGCTATGGCTACACCTTC.

The rearrangement joins TRBV6-5 to TRBJ1-6, with a weak D call TRBD1 (5 bases). Germline V gene data show CDR1 as MNHEY and CDR2 as SVGAGI. The CDR3 runs to 13 residues. Trimming pared 6 bases from V and 10 bases from J, leaving 13 bases between. CDR3: CASSEGSWSPLHF. The CDR3, as DNA: TGTGCCAGCAGCGAGGGGAGTTGGTCACCCCTCCACTTT.